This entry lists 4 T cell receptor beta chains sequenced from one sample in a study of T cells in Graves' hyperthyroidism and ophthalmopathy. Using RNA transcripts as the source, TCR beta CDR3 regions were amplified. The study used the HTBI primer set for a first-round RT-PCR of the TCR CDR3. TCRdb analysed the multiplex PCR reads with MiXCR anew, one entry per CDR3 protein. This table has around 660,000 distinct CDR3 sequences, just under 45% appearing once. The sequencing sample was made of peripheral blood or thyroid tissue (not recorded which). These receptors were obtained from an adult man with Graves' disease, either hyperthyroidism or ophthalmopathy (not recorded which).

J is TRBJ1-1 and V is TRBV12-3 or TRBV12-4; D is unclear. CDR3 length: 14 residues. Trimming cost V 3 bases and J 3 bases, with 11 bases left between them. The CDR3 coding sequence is TGTGCCAGCAGTTTTGGGCCCCCGGACACTGAAGCTTTCTTT. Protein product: CASSFGPPDTEAFF.

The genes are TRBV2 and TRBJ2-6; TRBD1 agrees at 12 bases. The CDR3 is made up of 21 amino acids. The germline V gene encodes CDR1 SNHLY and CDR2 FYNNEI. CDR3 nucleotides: TGTGCTAGAGGGACCGGGACAGGGGGCCTCATTTATCGCTCTGGGGCCAACGTCCTGACTTTC. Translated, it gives CARGTGTGGLIYRSGANVLTF.

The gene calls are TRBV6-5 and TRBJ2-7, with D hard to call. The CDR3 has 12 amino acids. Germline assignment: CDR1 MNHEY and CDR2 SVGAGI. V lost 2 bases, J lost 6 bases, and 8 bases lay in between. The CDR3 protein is CASSYRRSEQYF. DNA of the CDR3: TGTGCCAGCAGTTACCGTCGGTCCGAGCAGTACTTC.

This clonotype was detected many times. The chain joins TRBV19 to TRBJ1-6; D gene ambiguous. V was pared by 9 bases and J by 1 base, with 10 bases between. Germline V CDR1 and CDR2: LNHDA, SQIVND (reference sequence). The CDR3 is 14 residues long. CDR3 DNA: TGTGCCAGCCAGGAAGGATCCTATAATTCACCCCTCCACTTT. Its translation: CASQEGSYNSPLHF.